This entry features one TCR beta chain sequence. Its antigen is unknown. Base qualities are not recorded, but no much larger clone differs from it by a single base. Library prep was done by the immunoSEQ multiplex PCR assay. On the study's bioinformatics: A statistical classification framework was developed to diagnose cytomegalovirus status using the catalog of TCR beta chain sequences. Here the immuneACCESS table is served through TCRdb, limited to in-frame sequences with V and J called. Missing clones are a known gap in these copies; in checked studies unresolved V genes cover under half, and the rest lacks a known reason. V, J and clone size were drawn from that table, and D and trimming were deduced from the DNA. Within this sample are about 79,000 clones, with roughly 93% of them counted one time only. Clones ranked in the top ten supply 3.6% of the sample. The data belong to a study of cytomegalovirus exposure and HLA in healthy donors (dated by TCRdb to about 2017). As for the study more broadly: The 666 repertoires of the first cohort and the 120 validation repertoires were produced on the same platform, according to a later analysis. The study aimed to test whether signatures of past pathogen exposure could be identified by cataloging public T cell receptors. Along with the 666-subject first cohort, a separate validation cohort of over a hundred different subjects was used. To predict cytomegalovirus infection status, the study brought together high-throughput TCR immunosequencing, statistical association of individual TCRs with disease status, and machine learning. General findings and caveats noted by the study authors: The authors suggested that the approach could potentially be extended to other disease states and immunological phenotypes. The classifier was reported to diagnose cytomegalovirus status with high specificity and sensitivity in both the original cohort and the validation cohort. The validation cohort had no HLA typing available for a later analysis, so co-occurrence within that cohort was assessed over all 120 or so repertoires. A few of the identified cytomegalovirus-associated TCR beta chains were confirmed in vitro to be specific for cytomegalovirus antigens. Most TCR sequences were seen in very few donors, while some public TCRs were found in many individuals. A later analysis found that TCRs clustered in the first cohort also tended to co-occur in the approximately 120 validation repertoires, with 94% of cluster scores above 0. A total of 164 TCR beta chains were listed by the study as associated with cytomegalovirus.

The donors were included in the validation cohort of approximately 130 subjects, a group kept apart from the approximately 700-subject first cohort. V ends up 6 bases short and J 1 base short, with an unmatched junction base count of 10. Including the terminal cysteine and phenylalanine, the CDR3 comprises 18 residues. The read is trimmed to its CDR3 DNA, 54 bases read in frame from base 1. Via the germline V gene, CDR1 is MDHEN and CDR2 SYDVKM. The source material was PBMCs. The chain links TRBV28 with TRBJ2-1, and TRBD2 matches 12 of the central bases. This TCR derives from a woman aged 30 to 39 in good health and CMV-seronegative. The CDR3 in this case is CASRPYLAGGLSYNEQFF. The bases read TGTGCCAGCAGGCCCTATCTAGCGGGGGGGCTGTCCTACAATGAGCAGTTCTTC.